Each of the 21 T cell receptor beta chains below was sequenced from the same sample in a study of blood T cells in healthy people across ages. With a J-beta primer mix and a sample-barcoded 5' primer, a second PCR ran 7 to 11 cycles. MiXCR, run by TCRdb on the 5' RACE reads, gives a single entry per CDR3 protein. Of 1.5 million to 1.9 million distinct CDR3 sequences listed, around 40% were seen once; the top ten hold less than 5%. Sequenced: blood. The receptors were gathered from a young woman in good health.

This sequence joins TRBV20-1 and TRBJ2-7; 7 bases align to TRBD2. The J segment lost 7 bases and the V segment lost 2 bases, leaving 17 bases of the junction unmatched. This CDR3 is 16 amino acids long. Germline CDR1 and CDR2: DFQATT and SNEGSKA (reference sequence). The CDR3 region has the DNA TGCAGTGCTAGATGGGACTACCGCAGCAAGGGCAATGAGCAGTACTTC. Protein product: CSARWDYRSKGNEQYF.

V and J are TRBV6-1 and TRBJ2-7; TRBD1 matches at 10 bases. Germline V gives CDR1 MNHNS, CDR2 SASEGT. The trim removed 7 bases at V and 6 bases at J, leaving 9 bases unmatched. This CDR3 has 14 residues. This chain's CDR3 is CASTMTGGGSEQYF. The CDR3 nucleotides read TGTGCCAGCACAATGACAGGGGGCGGGAGCGAGCAGTACTTC.

This clonotype was recorded a few times. This rearrangement joins TRBV24-1 to TRBJ2-5, with no clear D. The CDR3 has 14 amino acids. CDR1 is KGHDR and CDR2 is SFDVKD in the germline V gene. Trimming shortened V by 2 bases and J by 11 bases, and 17 bases separated the two germline ends. CDR3 protein: CATSDWGSNNEQYF. CDR3 sequence (DNA): TGTGCCACCAGTGATTGGGGAAGCAACAATGAGCAGTACTTC.

In this sample, this clonotype turned up a few times. The chain's CDR3 is CASSVSADNEQFF. CDR3 DNA sequence: TGTGCCAGCAGTGTCAGCGCCGACAATGAGCAGTTCTTC. The V gene is TRBV6-4, the J gene TRBJ2-1; D is uncertain. Germline V CDR1 and CDR2: MRHNA, SNTAGT. This CDR3 has 13 residues. Between the trimmed V and J ends, which lost 4 bases and 5 bases, there was a span of 9 bases.

V and J are TRBV6-5 and TRBJ2-1; 8 bases agree with TRBD1. This CDR3 has 15 amino acids. Germline V CDR1 and CDR2: MNHEY, SVGAGI. The V segment lost 2 bases and the J segment 7 bases; nucleotides outside the gene matches: 7. The CDR3, as DNA: TGTGCCAGCAGTTACGACAGGGGAGCTCTAAATGAGCAGTTCTTC. This codes for CASSYDRGALNEQFF.

This clonotype was seen a few times. The chain combines TRBV28 with TRBJ1-5; D gene ambiguous. Germline V gene data show CDR1 as MDHEN and CDR2 as SYDVKM. V was trimmed by 7 bases and J by 9 bases, leaving 19 bases between them. There are 14 residues in the CDR3. CDR3 sequence (DNA): TGTGCCAGCACCCTGGACGTCTACAATGGGCCCCAGCATTTT. Amino acids: CASTLDVYNGPQHF. The entire variable domain, with the rest obtained from reference TRBV28 and TRBJ1-5, is as follows: DVKVTQSSRYLVKRTGEKVFLECVQDMDHENMFWYRQDPGLGLRLIYFSYDVKMKEKGDIPEGYSVSREKKERFSLILESASTNQTSMYLCASTLDVYNGPQHFGDGTRLSIL.

This clonotype was counted only a few times. This chain links TRBV4-3 with TRBJ2-7; 8 nucleotides line up with TRBD2. The CDR3 is made up of 14 amino acids. V shed 5 bases and J 4 bases; nucleotides not matched to a gene: 7. Germline V CDR1 and CDR2: LGHNA, YSLEER. CDR3 coding DNA: TGCGCCAGCAGCGCAAGTAGCGGGGAGTACGAGCAGTACTTC. This sequence encodes CASSASSGEYEQYF.

This clonotype has only a few counts. The gene calls are TRBV4-3 and TRBJ2-3; 7 bases fit TRBD1. V was pared by 0 bases and J by 2 bases, with 2 bases of the junction left unmatched. This CDR3 region has 15 residues. The germline CDR1 and CDR2 sequences are LGHNA and YSLEER. CDR3 DNA: TGCGCCAGCAGCCAAGAGAGGGGGCACACAGATACGCAGTATTTT. Translation: CASSQERGHTDTQYF.

This clonotype came up a few times. CDR3 coding DNA: TGTGCCAGCAGCAGACTAGCGGGGGAGACCCAGTACTTC. Translating it yields CASSRLAGETQYF. The rearrangement uses TRBV6-6 and TRBJ2-5, with TRBD2 matching 11 bases. The CDR3 extends over 13 amino acids. Trimming cost V 6 bases and J 5 bases; bases outside gene matches: 2. The V gene's germline CDR1 is MNHNY and CDR2 SVGAGI (reference sequence).

This clonotype was seen a handful of times. V and J are TRBV7-9 and TRBJ2-7; 7 nucleotides align to TRBD1. V was clipped by 8 bases and J by 3 bases; unmatched bases: 10. This CDR3 has 14 residues. Germline V lookup: CDR1 SEHNR, CDR2 FQNEAQ (reference sequence). The CDR3 loop reads CASGYRQGGYEQYF. The CDR3 DNA follows: TGTGCCAGCGGGTACAGACAGGGTGGCTACGAGCAGTACTTC.

This clonotype was seen a few times. The rearrangement joins TRBV7-2 to TRBJ1-1; D possibly corresponds to TRBD1 (5 bases). This CDR3 is built from 13 residues. Germline CDR1 is SGHTA and CDR2 is FQGNSA. Trimming stripped 0 bases from V and 7 bases from J, with 9 bases between. This CDR3 reads CASSLAQRGEAFF. The DNA of the CDR3 is TGTGCCAGCAGCTTAGCCCAGAGGGGTGAAGCTTTCTTT. Variable domain in full (rest from reference TRBV7-2 and TRBJ1-1): GAGVSQSPSNKVTEKGKDVELRCDPISGHTALYWYRQSLGQGLEFLIYFQGNSAPDKSGLPSDRFSAERTGGSVSTLTIQRTQQEDSAVYLCASSLAQRGEAFFGQGTRLTVV.

The CDR3 nucleotides are TGTGCCAGCAGCTTAGAACGTTTGGGCAATGAGCAGTACTTC. It translates to CASSLERLGNEQYF. The chain links TRBV11-2 to TRBJ2-5; D is undetermined. The length of the CDR3 is 14 residues. V lost 0 bases, J lost 11 bases, and 16 bases lay in between. The germline CDR1 and CDR2 sequences are SGHAT and FQNNGV. Full variable domain (rest looked up from reference TRBV11-2 and TRBJ2-5): EAGVAQSPRYKIIEKRQSVAFWCNPISGHATLYWYQQILGQGPKLLIQFQNNGVVDDSQLPKDRFSAERLKGVDSTLKIQPAKLEDSAVYLCASSLERLGNEQYFGPGTRLLVL.

This clonotype was seen only a few times. The V gene is TRBV7-2, the J gene TRBJ2-1; a weak D match, TRBD2 (6 bases). The CDR3 is made up of 15 amino acids. Trimming took 4 bases from V and 0 from J, leaving 10 bases between them. CDR1 and CDR2 from the germline V gene are SGHTA and FQGNSA. CDR3 sequence reads: CASSSYGSSYNEQFF. Written as DNA, the CDR3 is TGTGCCAGCAGCTCATACGGGAGCTCCTACAATGAGCAGTTCTTC.

This clonotype has only a few counts. The chain is built from TRBV12-3 or TRBV12-4 and TRBJ1-2; D is uncertain. The CDR3 loop spans 12 amino acids. The V end lost 2 bases, the J end lost 4 bases, and 5 bases lay between the germline ends. The CDR3 bases are TGTGCCAGCAGTTTACAGACCTATGGCTACACCTTC. Translation gives CASSLQTYGYTF.

The genes are TRBV3-1 and TRBJ2-5; perhaps TRBD1 as D (6 bases). This CDR3 region has 17 residues. The V gene lost 2 bases and the J gene lost 1 base, with 17 bases spanning the gap. Germline CDR1 is LGHDT and CDR2 is YNNKEL (reference sequence). The CDR3 nucleotides are TGTGCCAGCAGCCAAAATCAACAGGGACAATCCCAAGAGACCCAGTACTTC. Translation gives CASSQNQQGQSQETQYF.

The chain couples TRBV7-9 to TRBJ2-5; D possibly matches TRBD1 or TRBD2 (6 bases each). This CDR3 comprises 9 residues. V was trimmed by 8 bases and J by 11 bases, leaving 9 bases between them. Per germline, CDR1 SEHNR and CDR2 FQNEAQ (reference sequence). The CDR3 loop reads CASGGQQYF. The DNA of the CDR3 is TGTGCCAGCGGGGGGCAACAGTACTTC.

The V call is TRBV6-5, the J call TRBJ2-3, with TRBD2 matching 9 bases. With V trimmed by 11 bases and J by 5 bases, 8 bases remained unmatched. CDR1 MNHEY and CDR2 SVGAGI come from the germline V gene. This CDR3 contains 13 residues. CDR3 sequence: CARSSGVKDTQYF. The CDR3 nucleotides read TGTGCCCGATCTAGCGGGGTAAAAGATACGCAGTATTTT.

This clonotype was detected a few times. The chain joins TRBV20-1 to TRBJ2-1, with 11 nucleotides matching TRBD2. CDR3 length equals 15 residues. V shed 7 bases and J 2 bases; nucleotides not matched to a gene: 7. Germline CDR1 and CDR2: DFQATT and SNEGSKA (reference sequence). CDR3 coding DNA: TGCAGTGAACAAATAGCGGGAGGGCCCTACAATGAGCAGTTCTTC. Translating it yields CSEQIAGGPYNEQFF.

The table lists this clonotype with a count of one. The CDR3 loop reads CASSLEPGGNDGYTF. The CDR3 DNA reads TGTGCCAGCAGCTTAGAGCCAGGGGGCAACGATGGCTACACCTTC. The gene calls are TRBV7-2 and TRBJ1-2, with 8 bases identical to TRBD1. After removal of 1 base from V and 6 bases from J, the junction contained 7 bases not matched to a gene. Germline CDR1 is SGHTA and CDR2 is FQGNSA. The CDR3 is made up of 15 amino acids.

This clonotype was seen more than once but under ten times. This sequence joins TRBV7-2 and TRBJ1-1; 8 bases agree with TRBD1. Germline V CDR1 and CDR2: SGHTA, FQGNSA. Germline trimming cut 5 bases from V and 1 base from J; bases unmatched to any gene: 6. The CDR3 spans 15 residues. The CDR3 coding sequence is TGTGCCAGCAGCCTGGGACAGGATACGAACACTGAAGCTTTCTTT. Amino acids: CASSLGQDTNTEAFF. The full variable domain, its missing parts supplied by reference TRBV7-2 and TRBJ1-1, is GAGVSQSPSNKVTEKGKDVELRCDPISGHTALYWYRQSLGQGLEFLIYFQGNSAPDKSGLPSDRFSAERTGGSVSTLTIQRTQQEDSAVYLCASSLGQDTNTEAFFGQGTRLTVV.

The genes are TRBV14 and TRBJ1-4; D call uncertain. Germline-derived CDR1 and CDR2 are SGHDN and FVKESK. The CDR3 contains 13 residues. V was cut by 3 bases and J by 3 bases, with 5 bases left in between. The CDR3 here is CASSQRPNEKLFF. DNA of the CDR3: TGTGCCAGCAGCCAGCGGCCTAATGAAAAACTGTTTTTT.